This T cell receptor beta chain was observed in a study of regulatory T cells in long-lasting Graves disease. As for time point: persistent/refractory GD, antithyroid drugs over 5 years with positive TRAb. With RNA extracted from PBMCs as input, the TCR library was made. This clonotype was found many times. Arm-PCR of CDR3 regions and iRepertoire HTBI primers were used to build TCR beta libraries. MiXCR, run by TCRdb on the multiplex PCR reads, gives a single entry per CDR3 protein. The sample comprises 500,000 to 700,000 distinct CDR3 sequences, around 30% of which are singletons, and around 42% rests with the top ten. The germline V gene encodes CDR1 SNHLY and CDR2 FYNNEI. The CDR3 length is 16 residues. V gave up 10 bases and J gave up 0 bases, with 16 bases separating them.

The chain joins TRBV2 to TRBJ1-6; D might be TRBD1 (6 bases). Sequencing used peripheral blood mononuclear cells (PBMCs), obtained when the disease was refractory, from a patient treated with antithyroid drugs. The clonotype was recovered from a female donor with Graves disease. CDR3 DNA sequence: TGTGCCACCCGGGGGGGGGCGAGCTCCTATAATTCACCCCTCCACTTT. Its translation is CATRGGASSYNSPLHF.